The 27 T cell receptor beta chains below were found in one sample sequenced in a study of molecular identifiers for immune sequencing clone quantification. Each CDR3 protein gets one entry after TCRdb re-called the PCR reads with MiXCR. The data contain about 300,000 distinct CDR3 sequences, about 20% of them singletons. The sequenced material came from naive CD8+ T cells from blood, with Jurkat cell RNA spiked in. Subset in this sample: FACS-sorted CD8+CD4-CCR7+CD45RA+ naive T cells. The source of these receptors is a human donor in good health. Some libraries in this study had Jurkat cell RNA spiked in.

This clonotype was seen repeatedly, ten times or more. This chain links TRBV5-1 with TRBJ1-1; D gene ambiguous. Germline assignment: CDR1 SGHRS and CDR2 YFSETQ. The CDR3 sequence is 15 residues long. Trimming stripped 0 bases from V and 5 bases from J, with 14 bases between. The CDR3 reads CASSLANLAGTEAFF. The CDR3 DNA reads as TGCGCCAGCAGCTTGGCCAACCTTGCGGGGACTGAAGCTTTCTTT.

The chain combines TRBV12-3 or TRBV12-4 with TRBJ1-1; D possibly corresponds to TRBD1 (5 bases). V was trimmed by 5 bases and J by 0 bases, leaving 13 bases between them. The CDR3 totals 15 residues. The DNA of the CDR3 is TGTGCCAGCAGTCAACCGGCAGGGTTGAACACTGAAGCTTTCTTT. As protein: CASSQPAGLNTEAFF.

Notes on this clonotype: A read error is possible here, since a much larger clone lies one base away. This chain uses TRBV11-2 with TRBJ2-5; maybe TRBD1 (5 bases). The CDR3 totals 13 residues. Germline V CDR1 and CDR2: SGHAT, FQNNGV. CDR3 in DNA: TGTGCCAGCAGGCCAGGGTCACAAGAGACCCGGTACTTC. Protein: CASRPGSQETRYF.

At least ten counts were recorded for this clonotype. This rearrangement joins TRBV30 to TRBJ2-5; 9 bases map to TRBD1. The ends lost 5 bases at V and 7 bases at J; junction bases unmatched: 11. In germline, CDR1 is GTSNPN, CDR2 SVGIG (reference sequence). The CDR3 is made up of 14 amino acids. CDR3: CAWDETGGGGTQYF. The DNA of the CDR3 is TGTGCCTGGGACGAAACAGGGGGCGGCGGGACCCAGTACTTC. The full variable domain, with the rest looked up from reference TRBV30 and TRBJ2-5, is SQTIHQWPATLVQPVGSPLSLECTVEGTSNPNLYWYRQAAGRGLQLLFYSVGIGQISSEVPQNLSASRPQDRQFILSSKKLLLSDSGFYLCAWDETGGGGTQYFGPGTRLLVL.

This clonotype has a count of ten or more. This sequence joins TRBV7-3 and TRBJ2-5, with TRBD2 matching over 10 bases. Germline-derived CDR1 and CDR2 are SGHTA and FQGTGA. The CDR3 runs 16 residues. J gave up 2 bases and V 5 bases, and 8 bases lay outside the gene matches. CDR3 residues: CASSAHPSGGQETQYF. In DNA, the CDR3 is TGTGCCAGCAGCGCCCACCCTAGCGGGGGACAAGAGACCCAGTACTTC.

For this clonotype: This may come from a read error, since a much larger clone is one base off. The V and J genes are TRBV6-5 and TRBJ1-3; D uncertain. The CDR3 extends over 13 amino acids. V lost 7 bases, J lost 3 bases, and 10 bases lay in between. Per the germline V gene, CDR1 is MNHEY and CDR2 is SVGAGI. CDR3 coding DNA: TGTGCCAGCACCCCCCCATATGGAAACACCATATATTTT. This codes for CASTPPYGNTIYF.

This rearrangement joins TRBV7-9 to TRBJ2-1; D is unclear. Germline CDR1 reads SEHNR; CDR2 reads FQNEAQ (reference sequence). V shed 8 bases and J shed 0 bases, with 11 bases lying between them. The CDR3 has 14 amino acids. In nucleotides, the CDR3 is TGTGCCAGCCTCCGTTTGAGCTCCTACAATGAGCAGTTCTTC. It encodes CASLRLSSYNEQFF.

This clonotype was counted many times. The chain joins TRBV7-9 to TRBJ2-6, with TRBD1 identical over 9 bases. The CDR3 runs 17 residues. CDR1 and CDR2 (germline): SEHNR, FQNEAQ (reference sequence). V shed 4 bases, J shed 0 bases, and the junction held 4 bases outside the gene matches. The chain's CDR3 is CASSSGQGFSGANVLTF. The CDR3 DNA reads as TGTGCCAGCAGCTCGGGACAGGGATTCTCTGGGGCCAACGTCCTGACTTTC. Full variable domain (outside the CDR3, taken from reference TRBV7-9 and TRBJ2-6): DTGVSQNPRHKITKRGQNVTFRCDPISEHNRLYWYRQTLGQGPEFLTYFQNEAQLEKSRLLSDRFSAERPKGSFSTLEIQRTEQGDSAMYLCASSSGQGFSGANVLTFGAGSRLTVL.

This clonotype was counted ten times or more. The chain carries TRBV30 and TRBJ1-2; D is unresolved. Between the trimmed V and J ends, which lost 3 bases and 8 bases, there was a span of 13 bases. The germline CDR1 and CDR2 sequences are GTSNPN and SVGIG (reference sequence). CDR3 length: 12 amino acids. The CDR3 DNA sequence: TGTGCCTGGAGCGCAACCTTCGAAGGCTACACCTTC. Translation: CAWSATFEGYTF. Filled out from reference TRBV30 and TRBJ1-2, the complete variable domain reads SQTIHQWPATLVQPVGSPLSLECTVEGTSNPNLYWYRQAAGRGLQLLFYSVGIGQISSEVPQNLSASRPQDRQFILSSKKLLLSDSGFYLCAWSATFEGYTFGSGTRLTVV.

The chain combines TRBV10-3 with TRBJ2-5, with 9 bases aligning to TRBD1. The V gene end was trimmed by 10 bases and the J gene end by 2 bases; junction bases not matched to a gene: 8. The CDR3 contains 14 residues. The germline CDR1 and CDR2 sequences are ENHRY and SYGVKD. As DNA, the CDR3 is TGTGCCACCGGAGGACAGGGGTTGCAAGAGACCCAGTACTTC. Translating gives CATGGQGLQETQYF.

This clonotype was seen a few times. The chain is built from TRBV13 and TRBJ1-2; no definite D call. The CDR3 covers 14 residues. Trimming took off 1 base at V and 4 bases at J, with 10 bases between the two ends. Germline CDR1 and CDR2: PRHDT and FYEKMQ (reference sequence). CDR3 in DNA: TGTGCCAGCAGCTTAGCGCCCTATACCTATGGCTACACCTTC. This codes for CASSLAPYTYGYTF.

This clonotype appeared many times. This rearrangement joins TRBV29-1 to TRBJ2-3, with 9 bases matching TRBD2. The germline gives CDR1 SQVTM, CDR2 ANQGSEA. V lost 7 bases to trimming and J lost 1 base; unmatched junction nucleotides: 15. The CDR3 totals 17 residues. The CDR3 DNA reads TGCAGCGGGTGGGTGACCCAGCGGGGGGCCCGCACAGATACGCAGTATTTT. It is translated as CSGWVTQRGARTDTQYF.

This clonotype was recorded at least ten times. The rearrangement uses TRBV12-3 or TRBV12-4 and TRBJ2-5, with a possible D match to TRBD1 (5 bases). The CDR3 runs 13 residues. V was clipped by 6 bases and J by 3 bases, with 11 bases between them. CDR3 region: CASRIIGEETQYF. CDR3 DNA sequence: TGTGCCAGCAGGATCATAGGGGAAGAGACCCAGTACTTC.

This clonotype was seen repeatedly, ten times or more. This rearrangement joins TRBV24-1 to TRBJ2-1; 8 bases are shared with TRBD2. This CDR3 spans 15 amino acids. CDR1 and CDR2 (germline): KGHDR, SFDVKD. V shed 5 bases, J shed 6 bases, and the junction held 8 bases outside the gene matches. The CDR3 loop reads CATSAGLADRNEQFF. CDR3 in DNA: TGTGCCACCAGTGCTGGACTAGCCGACCGCAATGAGCAGTTCTTC.

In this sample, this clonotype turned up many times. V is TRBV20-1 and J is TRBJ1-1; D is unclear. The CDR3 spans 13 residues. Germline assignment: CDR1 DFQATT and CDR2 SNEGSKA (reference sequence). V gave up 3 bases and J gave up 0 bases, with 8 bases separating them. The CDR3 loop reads CSARTAMNTEAFF. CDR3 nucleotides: TGCAGTGCTAGGACGGCCATGAACACTGAAGCTTTCTTT.

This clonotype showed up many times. The CDR3: CASSSTSLSGGSYEQYF. CDR3 coding DNA: TGTGCCAGCAGCTCTACCTCTCTTAGCGGGGGCTCCTACGAGCAGTACTTC. The chain carries TRBV7-9 and TRBJ2-7; 9 bases match TRBD2. Germline assignment: CDR1 SEHNR and CDR2 FQNEAQ (reference sequence). Trimming at V came to 4 bases and at J to 0 bases, leaving 10 bases not matched to a gene. CDR3 length: 17 residues.

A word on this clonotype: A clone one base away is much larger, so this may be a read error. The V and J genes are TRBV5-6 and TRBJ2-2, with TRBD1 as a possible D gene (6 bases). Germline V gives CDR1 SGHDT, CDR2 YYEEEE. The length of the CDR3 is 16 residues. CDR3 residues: CASSFGQITNTGELVF. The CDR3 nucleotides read TGTGCCAGCAGCTTTGGACAGATTACGAACACCGGGGAGCTGGTTTTT.

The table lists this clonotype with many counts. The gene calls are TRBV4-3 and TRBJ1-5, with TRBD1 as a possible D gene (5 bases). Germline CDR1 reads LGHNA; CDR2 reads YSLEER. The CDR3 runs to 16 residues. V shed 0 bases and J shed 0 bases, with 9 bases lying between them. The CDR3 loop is CASSQDHRISNQPQHF. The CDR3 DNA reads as TGCGCCAGCAGCCAAGATCACAGGATTAGCAATCAGCCCCAGCATTTT.

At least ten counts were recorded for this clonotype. CDR3 sequence reads: CASSWSGLGYTDTQYF. As DNA, the CDR3 is TGTGCCAGCAGTTGGAGCGGACTCGGATACACAGATACGCAGTATTTT. The V and J genes are TRBV27 and TRBJ2-3; perhaps TRBD2 as D (5 bases). V was cut by 4 bases and J by 2 bases, with 16 bases left in between. The CDR3 is 16 residues long. Per germline, CDR1 MNHEY and CDR2 SMNVEV (reference sequence).

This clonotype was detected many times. In DNA, the CDR3 is TGTGCCACCAGTTGGTTACAGGGATACGAGCAGTACTTC. This translates into CATSWLQGYEQYF. The chain employs TRBV24-1 and TRBJ2-7, with D perhaps TRBD1 (6 bases). The length of the CDR3 is 13 residues. Trimming pared 6 bases from V and 4 bases from J, leaving 12 bases between. CDR1 KGHDR and CDR2 SFDVKD come from the germline V gene.

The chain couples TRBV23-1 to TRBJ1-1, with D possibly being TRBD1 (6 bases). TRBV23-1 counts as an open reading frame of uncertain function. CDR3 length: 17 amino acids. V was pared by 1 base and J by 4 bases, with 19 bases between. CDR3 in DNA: TGCGCCAGCAGTCAATTACCGGGACAAAAACCGAGCACTGAAGCTTTCTTT. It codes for CASSQLPGQKPSTEAFF.

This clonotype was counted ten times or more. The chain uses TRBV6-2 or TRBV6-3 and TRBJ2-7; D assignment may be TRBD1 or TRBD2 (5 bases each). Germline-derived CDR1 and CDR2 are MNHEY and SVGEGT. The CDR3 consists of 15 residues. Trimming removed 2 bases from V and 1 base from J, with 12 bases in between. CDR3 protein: CASSYHVGTSYEQYF. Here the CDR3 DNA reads TGTGCCAGCAGTTACCACGTGGGGACGTCCTACGAGCAGTACTTC.

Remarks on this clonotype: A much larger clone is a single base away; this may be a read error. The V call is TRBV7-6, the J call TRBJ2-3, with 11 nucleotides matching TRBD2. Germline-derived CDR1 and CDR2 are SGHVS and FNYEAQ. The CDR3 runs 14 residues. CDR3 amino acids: CAGSDTSGSDTQYF. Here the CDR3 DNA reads TGTGCCGGCAGCGATACTAGCGGGAGTGATACGCAGTATTTT.

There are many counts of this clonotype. CDR3: CASSLITVEETQYF. For the CDR3, the DNA is TGTGCCAGCAGTTTAATTACAGTCGAAGAGACCCAGTACTTC. This sequence joins TRBV28 and TRBJ2-5; no firm D call. V was trimmed by 2 bases and J by 3 bases, leaving 10 bases between them. Germline V gives CDR1 MDHEN, CDR2 SYDVKM. The CDR3 length is 14 residues.

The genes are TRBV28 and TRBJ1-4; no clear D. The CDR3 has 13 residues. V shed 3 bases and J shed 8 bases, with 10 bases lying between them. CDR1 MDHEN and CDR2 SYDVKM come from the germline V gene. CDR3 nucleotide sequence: TGTGCCAGCAGTTTGACCAGCCTCGAAAAACTGTTTTTT. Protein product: CASSLTSLEKLFF.

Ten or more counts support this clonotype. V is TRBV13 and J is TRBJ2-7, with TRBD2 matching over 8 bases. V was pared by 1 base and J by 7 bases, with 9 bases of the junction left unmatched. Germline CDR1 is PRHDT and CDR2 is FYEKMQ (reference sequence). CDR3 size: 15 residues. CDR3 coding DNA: TGTGCCAGCAGCTTAGCGGGAGGGCCGGGTTGGGAGCAGTACTTC. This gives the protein CASSLAGGPGWEQYF. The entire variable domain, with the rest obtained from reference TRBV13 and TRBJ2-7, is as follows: AAGVIQSPRHLIKEKRETATLKCYPIPRHDTVYWYQQGPGQDPQFLISFYEKMQSDKGSIPDRFSAQQFSDYHSELNMSSLELGDSALYFCASSLAGGPGWEQYFGPGTRLTVT.

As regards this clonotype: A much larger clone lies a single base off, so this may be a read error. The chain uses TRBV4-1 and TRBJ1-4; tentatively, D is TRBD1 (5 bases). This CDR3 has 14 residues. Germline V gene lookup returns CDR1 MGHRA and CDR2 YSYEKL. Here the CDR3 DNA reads TGCGCCAGCAGCCTTGCTGTGGGGGTCGAAAACCTGTTTTTT. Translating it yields CASSLAVGVENLFF.